This T cell receptor beta chain is from a study of T cell responses to AZD1222 COVID-19 vaccine. Study-wide points: The repertoires were collected only after the peak T cell response. Among the donors, most were white British and more were female, and clonal diversity was possibly underestimated. Baseline seropositivity characterized only a handful of AZD1222 recipients. Spike-specific TCR breadth and depth grew following two AZD1222 doses.

The CDR3 spans 15 residues. The germline V gene has CDR1 SGHNT and CDR2 YYREEE (reference sequence). The J segment lost 5 bases and the V segment lost 4 bases, leaving 10 bases of the junction unmatched. A remark on this clone: Its antigen is currently unknown.

Sequencing used immunoSEQ multiplex PCR; TCRdb keeps in-frame clones, though not all of them. The table shows just over 150,000 clones, with 75% to 90% occurring only once. The sequencing used peripheral blood, collected after recovery from COVID-19. The gene calls are TRBV5-4 and TRBJ1-2; 8 positions agree with TRBD1. The TCR comes from an adult who had recovered from COVID-19. CDR3: CASSEHTGGGYGYTF. The CDR3 coding sequence is TGTGCCAGCAGCGAGCACACAGGGGGGGGATATGGCTACACCTTC.